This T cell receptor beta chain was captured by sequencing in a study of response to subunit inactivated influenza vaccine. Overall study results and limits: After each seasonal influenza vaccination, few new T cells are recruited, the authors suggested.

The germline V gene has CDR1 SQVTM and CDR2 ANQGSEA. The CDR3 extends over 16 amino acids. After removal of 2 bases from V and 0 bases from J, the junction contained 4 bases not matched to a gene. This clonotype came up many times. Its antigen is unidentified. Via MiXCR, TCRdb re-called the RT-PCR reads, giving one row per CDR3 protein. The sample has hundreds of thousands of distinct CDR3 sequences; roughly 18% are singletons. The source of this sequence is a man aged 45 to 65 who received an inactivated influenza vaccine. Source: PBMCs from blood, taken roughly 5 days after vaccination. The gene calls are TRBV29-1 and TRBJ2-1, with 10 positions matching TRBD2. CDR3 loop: CSVEFPSGSSYNEQFF. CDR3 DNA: TGCAGCGTTGAATTTCCTAGCGGGAGCTCCTACAATGAGCAGTTCTTC.